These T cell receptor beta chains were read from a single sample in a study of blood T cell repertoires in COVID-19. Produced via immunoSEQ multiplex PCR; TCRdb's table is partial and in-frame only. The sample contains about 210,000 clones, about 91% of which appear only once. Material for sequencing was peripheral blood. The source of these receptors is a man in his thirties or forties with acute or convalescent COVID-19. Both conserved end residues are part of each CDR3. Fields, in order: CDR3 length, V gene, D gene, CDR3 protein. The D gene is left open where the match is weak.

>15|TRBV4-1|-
CASSPVGGSFYGYTF
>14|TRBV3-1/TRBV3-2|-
CASSSHPGDYEQYF
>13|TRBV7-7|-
CASSLASVNEQFF
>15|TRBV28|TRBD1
CASSHQQGSQETQYF
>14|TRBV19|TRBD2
CASSTTSGPYEQYF
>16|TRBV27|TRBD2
CASSRLAGGHSYEQYF
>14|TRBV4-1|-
CASSQDEEGGWQYF
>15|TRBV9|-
CASSVQGRGPGGYTF
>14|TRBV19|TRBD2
CASSISGGAGEQFF
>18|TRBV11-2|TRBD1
CASSLVWGVGQDIYEQYF
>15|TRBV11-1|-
CASSPIDGRRNTIYF
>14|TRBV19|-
CASSRREEGQPQHF
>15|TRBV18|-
CASSVDSGAYNEQFF
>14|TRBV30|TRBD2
CAGQRGDLYNEQFF
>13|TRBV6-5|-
CASRPGQSYEAFF
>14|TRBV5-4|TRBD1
CASSPRTGDTEAFF
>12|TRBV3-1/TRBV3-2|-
CASSQEPGEAFF
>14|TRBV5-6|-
CASSFKMAADTQYF
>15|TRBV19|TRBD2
CASTVVAGANNEQFF
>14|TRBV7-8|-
CASSLVSRDYEQYF
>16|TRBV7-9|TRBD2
CASSAGTSGSEGEQFF
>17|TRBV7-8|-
CASSLVAGRGYTGELFF
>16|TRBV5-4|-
CASSLLSAGHGNEQFF
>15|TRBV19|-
CASSRQHGSYNEQFF
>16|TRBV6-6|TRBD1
CASIHRGQTYTGELFF
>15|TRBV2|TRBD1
CASSEGRGPSGELFF
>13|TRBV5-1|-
CASSLIFAGELFF
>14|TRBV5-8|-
CASSHGQFHYGYTF
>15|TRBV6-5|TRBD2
CASSSPSGGVNTQYF
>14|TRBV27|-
CASSFTSSYNEQFF
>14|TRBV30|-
CAWSVRWYRDEAFF
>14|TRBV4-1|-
CASSQESQSYEQYF